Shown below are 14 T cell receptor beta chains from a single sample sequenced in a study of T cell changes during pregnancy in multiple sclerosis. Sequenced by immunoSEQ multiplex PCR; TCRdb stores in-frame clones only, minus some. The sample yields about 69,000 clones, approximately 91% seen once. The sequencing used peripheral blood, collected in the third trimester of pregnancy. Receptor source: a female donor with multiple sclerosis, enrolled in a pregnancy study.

The CDR3 bases are TGTGCCAGCAGGCCGGGACAGGGCGGTGAAAAACTGTTTTTT. This encodes CASRPGQGGEKLFF. The chain is built from TRBV2 and TRBJ1-4, with 9 bases lining up with TRBD1. Germline V gene lookup returns CDR1 SNHLY and CDR2 FYNNEI. This CDR3 is built from 14 residues. The junction had 6 bases not matched to a gene; V was cut back by 6 bases and J by 7 bases. Full variable domain (rest looked up from reference TRBV2 and TRBJ1-4): EPEVTQTPSHQVTQMGQEVILRCVPISNHLYFYWYRQILGQKVEFLVSFYNNEISEKSEIFDDQFSVERPDGSNFTLKIRSTKLEDSAMYFCASRPGQGGEKLFFGSGTQLSVL.

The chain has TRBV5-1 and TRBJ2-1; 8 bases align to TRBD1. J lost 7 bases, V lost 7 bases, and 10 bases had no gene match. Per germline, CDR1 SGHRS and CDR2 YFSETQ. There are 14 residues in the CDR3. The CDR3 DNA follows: TGCGCCAGCGGGATAGGACAGGGTCGGAATGAGCAGTTCTTC. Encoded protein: CASGIGQGRNEQFF.

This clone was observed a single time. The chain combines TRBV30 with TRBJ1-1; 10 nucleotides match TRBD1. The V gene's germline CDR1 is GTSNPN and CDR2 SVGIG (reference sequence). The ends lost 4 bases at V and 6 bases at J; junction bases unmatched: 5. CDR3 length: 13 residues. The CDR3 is CAWTGTGASEAFF. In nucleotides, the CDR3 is TGTGCCTGGACCGGGACAGGGGCCTCTGAAGCTTTCTTT.

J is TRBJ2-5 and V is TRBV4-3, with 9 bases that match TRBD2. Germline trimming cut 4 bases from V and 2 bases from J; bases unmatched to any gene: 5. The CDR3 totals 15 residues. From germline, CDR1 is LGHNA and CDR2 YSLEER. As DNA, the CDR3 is TGCGCCAGCAGCCCTTTAGCGGGGGTACAAGAGACCCAGTACTTC. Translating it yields CASSPLAGVQETQYF.

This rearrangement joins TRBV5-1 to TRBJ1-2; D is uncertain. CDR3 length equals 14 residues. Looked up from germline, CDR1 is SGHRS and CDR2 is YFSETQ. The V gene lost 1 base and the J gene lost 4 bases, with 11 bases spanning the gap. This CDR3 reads CASSLSPLGYGYTF. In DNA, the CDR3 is TGCGCCAGCAGCTTGTCTCCCCTCGGCTATGGCTACACCTTC.

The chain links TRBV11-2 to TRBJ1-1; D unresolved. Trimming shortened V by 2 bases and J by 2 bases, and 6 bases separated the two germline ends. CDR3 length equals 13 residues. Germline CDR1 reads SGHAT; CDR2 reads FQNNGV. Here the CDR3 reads CASSLTRNTEAFF. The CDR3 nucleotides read TGTGCCAGCAGCTTAACGCGTAACACTGAAGCTTTCTTT.

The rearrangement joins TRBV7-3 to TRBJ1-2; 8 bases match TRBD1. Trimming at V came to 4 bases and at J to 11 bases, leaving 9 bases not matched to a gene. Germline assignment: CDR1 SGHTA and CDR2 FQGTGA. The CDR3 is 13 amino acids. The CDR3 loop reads CASSSSGTGVYTF. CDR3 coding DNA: TGTGCCAGCAGCTCATCCGGGACAGGAGTTTACACCTTC.

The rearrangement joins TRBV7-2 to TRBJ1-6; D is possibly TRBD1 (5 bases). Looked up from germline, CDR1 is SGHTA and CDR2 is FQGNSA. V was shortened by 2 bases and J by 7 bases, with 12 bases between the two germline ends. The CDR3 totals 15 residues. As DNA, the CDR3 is TGTGCCAGCAGCTTATTGGGCGGGGGGAATTCACCCCTCCACTTT. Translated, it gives CASSLLGGGNSPLHF.

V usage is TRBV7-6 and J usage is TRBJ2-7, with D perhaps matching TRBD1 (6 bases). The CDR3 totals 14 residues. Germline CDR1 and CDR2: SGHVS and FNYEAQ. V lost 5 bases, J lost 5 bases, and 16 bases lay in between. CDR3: CASSPTHTGNEQYF. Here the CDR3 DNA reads TGTGCCAGCAGCCCCACCCACACAGGGAACGAGCAGTACTTC.

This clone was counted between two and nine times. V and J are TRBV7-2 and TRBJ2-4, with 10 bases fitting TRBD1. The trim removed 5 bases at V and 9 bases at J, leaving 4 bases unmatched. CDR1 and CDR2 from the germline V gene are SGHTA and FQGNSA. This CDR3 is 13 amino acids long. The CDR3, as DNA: TGTGCCAGCAGCGTCCGACAGGGGGCCATTCAGTACTTC. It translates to CASSVRQGAIQYF. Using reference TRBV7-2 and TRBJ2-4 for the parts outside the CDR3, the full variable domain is GAGVSQSPSNKVTEKGKDVELRCDPISGHTALYWYRQSLGQGLEFLIYFQGNSAPDKSGLPSDRFSAERTGGSVSTLTIQRTQQEDSAVYLCASSVRQGAIQYFGAGTRLSVL.

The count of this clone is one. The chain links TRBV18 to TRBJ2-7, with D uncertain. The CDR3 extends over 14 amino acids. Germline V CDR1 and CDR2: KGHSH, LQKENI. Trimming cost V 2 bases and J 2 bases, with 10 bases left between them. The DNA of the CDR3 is TGTGCCAGCTCACCAAACGGAGCCACCTACGAGCAGTACTTC. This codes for CASSPNGATYEQYF.

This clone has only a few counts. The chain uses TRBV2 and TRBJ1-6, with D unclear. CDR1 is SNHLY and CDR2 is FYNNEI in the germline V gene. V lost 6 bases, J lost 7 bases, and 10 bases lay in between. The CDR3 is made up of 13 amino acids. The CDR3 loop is CASSNRENSPLHF. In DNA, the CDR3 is TGTGCCAGCAGCAACAGAGAAAATTCACCCCTCCACTTT.

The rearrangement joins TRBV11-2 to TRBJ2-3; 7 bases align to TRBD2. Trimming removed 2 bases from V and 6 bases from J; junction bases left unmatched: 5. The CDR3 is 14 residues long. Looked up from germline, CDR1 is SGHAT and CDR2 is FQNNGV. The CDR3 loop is CASSLRLASDTQYF. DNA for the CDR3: TGTGCCAGCAGCTTAAGACTAGCATCCGATACGCAGTATTTT.

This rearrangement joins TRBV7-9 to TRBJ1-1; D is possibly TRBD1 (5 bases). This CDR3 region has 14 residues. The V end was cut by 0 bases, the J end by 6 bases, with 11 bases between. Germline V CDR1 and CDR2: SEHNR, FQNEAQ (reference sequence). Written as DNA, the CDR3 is TGTGCCAGCAGCTTAGCGGGGGGGTTTTCTGAAGCTTTCTTT. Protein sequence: CASSLAGGFSEAFF.